One and the same sample provided the 28 T cell receptor beta chains below, sequenced in a study of early T cells in non-severe SARS-CoV-2 infection. TCRdb re-derived calls from the 5' RACE reads in MiXCR, one entry per CDR3 protein. The sample has more than 95,000 distinct CDR3 sequences, roughly 17% seen once. The sample consisted of whole blood. These receptors all come from an adult who was a healthcare worker with PCR-confirmed SARS-CoV-2 infection or an uninfected control (not recorded which).

This clonotype showed up just a few times. The V and J genes are TRBV12-3 or TRBV12-4 and TRBJ2-7, with a weak D call TRBD1 (5 bases). The V gene lost 5 bases and the J gene lost 6 bases, with 11 bases spanning the gap. The CDR3 totals 12 residues. CDR3 region: CASSQSRGEQYF. CDR3 sequence (DNA): TGTGCCAGCAGTCAATCTAGGGGCGAGCAGTACTTC.

This clonotype was counted only a few times. This sequence joins TRBV29-1 and TRBJ2-7, with no clear D. The V and J ends lost 6 bases and 1 base respectively, with 16 bases between them. This CDR3 has 14 amino acids. Germline CDR1 reads SQVTM; CDR2 reads ANQGSEA. CDR3: CSVLVTPWSYEQYF. The CDR3 bases are TGCAGCGTCTTAGTGACACCCTGGTCCTACGAGCAGTACTTC.

This clonotype was detected only a few times. The chain links TRBV6-2 or TRBV6-3 to TRBJ2-7; D tentatively reads TRBD1 or TRBD2 (5 bases each). Germline CDR1 and CDR2: MNHEY and SVGEGT. V was clipped by 7 bases and J by 0 bases, with 16 bases between them. The CDR3 has 15 amino acids. The CDR3 region is CASIRDGVSSYEQYF. The DNA of the CDR3 is TGTGCCAGCATCAGGGACGGGGTAAGCTCCTACGAGCAGTACTTC.

This clonotype was observed a few times. The chain combines TRBV7-6 with TRBJ2-6; D is undetermined. CDR1 and CDR2 from the germline V gene are SGHVS and FNYEAQ. The CDR3 spans 13 residues. V gave up 7 bases and J gave up 4 bases, with 8 bases separating them. The CDR3 DNA sequence: TGTGCCAGCACACTTGACGGGGCCAACGTCCTGACTTTC. Translating gives CASTLDGANVLTF.

This clonotype has only a few counts. The chain uses TRBV7-9 and TRBJ2-1; no firm D call. This CDR3 spans 14 amino acids. Between the trimmed V and J ends, which lost 0 bases and 7 bases, there was a span of 10 bases. Germline CDR1 SEHNR, CDR2 FQNEAQ (reference sequence). CDR3 in amino acids: CASSLALAQNEQFF. The CDR3 nucleotides are TGTGCCAGCAGCTTAGCCCTCGCTCAAAATGAGCAGTTCTTC.

The genes are TRBV19 and TRBJ2-7, with 9 nucleotides matching TRBD1. CDR3 length equals 14 residues. The V segment lost 6 bases and the J segment 1 base; nucleotides outside the gene matches: 4. The V gene's germline CDR1 is LNHDA and CDR2 SQIVND (reference sequence). The DNA for the CDR3 is TGTGCCAGTAGCCCGACAGGGGGATCCTACGAGCAGTACTTC. Amino acids: CASSPTGGSYEQYF.

V usage is TRBV28 and J usage is TRBJ1-1; possible D gene TRBD1, 6 bases. The germline CDR1 and CDR2 sequences are MDHEN and SYDVKM. Trimming removed 7 bases at V and 1 base at J, with 10 bases between. This CDR3 comprises 13 residues. This CDR3 reads CASTVTGNTEAFF. CDR3 DNA: TGTGCCAGCACCGTGACAGGGAACACTGAAGCTTTCTTT.

V is TRBV7-2 and J is TRBJ2-3; TRBD2 might be the D (5 bases). CDR3 length: 14 amino acids. From germline, CDR1 is SGHTA and CDR2 FQGNSA. V lost 4 bases, J lost 0 bases, and 8 bases lay in between. The CDR3 loop reads CASSWWTSTDTQYF. The CDR3 bases are TGTGCCAGCAGCTGGTGGACTAGCACAGATACGCAGTATTTT.

This clonotype was picked up a small number of times. The V gene is TRBV6-6, the J gene TRBJ1-2; no clear D gene. The length of the CDR3 is 11 residues. CDR1 is MNHNY and CDR2 is SVGAGI in the germline V gene (reference sequence). Trimming shortened V by 6 bases and J by 8 bases, and 10 bases separated the two germline ends. CDR3 residues: CASRHDGGYTF. The CDR3 DNA is TGTGCCAGCAGGCACGATGGAGGCTACACCTTC.

A few counts support this clonotype. CDR3 DNA sequence: TGTGCCAGCAGCCCCGCGCAGGGGGCGTACGAGCAGTACTTC. As protein: CASSPAQGAYEQYF. The chain carries TRBV28 and TRBJ2-7, with 8 positions matching TRBD1. The ends lost 6 bases at V and 4 bases at J; junction bases unmatched: 8. The CDR3 is 14 amino acids. Germline V CDR1 and CDR2: MDHEN, SYDVKM.

The gene calls are TRBV5-1 and TRBJ2-7; D may be TRBD1 (6 bases). Germline V gives CDR1 SGHRS, CDR2 YFSETQ. V was trimmed by 4 bases and J by 0 bases, leaving 11 bases between them. CDR3 size: 14 residues. CDR3: CASSPEGVSYEQYF. DNA for the CDR3: TGCGCCAGCAGCCCCGAGGGGGTCTCCTACGAGCAGTACTTC.

A few counts support this clonotype. The chain employs TRBV28 and TRBJ2-3, with a tentative D call TRBD2 (5 bases). The CDR3 contains 13 residues. V lost 5 bases to trimming and J lost 4 bases, with 10 bases between them. CDR1 is MDHEN, CDR2 SYDVKM, per germline. This CDR3 is CASSDEGPDTQYF. CDR3 DNA sequence: TGTGCCAGCAGTGATGAGGGTCCAGATACGCAGTATTTT.

The chain uses TRBV7-2 and TRBJ2-7; 7 positions match TRBD1. Unmatched junction bases numbered 14, after V lost 6 bases and J lost 3 bases. The CDR3 covers 16 residues. The germline gives CDR1 SGHTA, CDR2 FQGNSA. In DNA, the CDR3 is TGTGCCAGCAGAAAGAGTCGACAGGGATCCCACTACGAGCAGTACTTC. Translation gives CASRKSRQGSHYEQYF.

The chain is built from TRBV4-2 and TRBJ1-1; a weak D match, TRBD1 (6 bases). The CDR3 spans 14 residues. With 6 bases removed from V and 1 base from J, the gap between germline ends came to 12 bases. Germline V gene lookup returns CDR1 LGHNA and CDR2 YNFKEQ. The CDR3 region is CASRKAGANTEAFF. The DNA of the CDR3 is TGTGCCAGCAGGAAGGCGGGGGCGAACACTGAAGCTTTCTTT.

This clonotype was detected ten times or more. This chain links TRBV19 with TRBJ2-7; possibly TRBD1 or TRBD2 for D (5 bases each). This CDR3 has 13 amino acids. Germline CDR1 reads LNHDA; CDR2 reads SQIVND (reference sequence). V was cut by 8 bases and J by 6 bases, with 17 bases left in between. The CDR3 DNA reads as TGTGCCAGTGGCCGGGACCGGACGGGCGAGCAGTACTTC. Its translation is CASGRDRTGEQYF.

With regard to this clonotype: A much larger clonotype is one base distant, so this may be a read error. This chain joins TRBV27 and TRBJ2-7; 7 nucleotides agree with TRBD1. Germline V gene data show CDR1 as MNHEY and CDR2 as SMNVEV (reference sequence). The CDR3 loop spans 12 amino acids. The CDR3 sequence: CAGRRDSYEQYF. The CDR3 DNA reads as TGTGCCGGCAGACGGGACAGCTACGAGCAGTACTTC.

This clonotype has just a few counts. The chain uses TRBV10-3 and TRBJ2-3, with D possibly being TRBD1 (6 bases). The CDR3 runs 15 residues. The germline V gene has CDR1 ENHRY and CDR2 SYGVKD. Trimming took 11 bases from V and 6 from J, leaving 24 bases between them. CDR3 DNA sequence: TGTGCCGTACGGGACACCGAACAATCGGCGGATACGCAGTATTTT. Protein product: CAVRDTEQSADTQYF.

This clonotype appeared a few times. The chain couples TRBV7-2 to TRBJ2-4, with D maybe TRBD2 (6 bases). V lost 7 bases to trimming and J lost 3 bases, with 19 bases between them. CDR3 length: 16 residues. Germline V CDR1 and CDR2: SGHTA, FQGNSA. In DNA form, the CDR3 reads TGTGCCAGCACCCCAATAGGCGGGGAGTTCAAAAACATTCAGTACTTC. This translates into CASTPIGGEFKNIQYF.

This clonotype was counted a single time. V gene TRBV18 combines with J gene TRBJ1-2; D is unresolved. Germline CDR1 is KGHSH and CDR2 is LQKENI. The V and J ends lost 2 bases and 10 bases respectively, with 17 bases between them. The CDR3 consists of 14 residues. CDR3 residues: CASSPIFEPADYTF. In DNA, the CDR3 is TGTGCCAGCTCACCAATATTTGAGCCGGCGGACTACACCTTC.

The chain uses TRBV7-8 and TRBJ2-1; D possibly matches TRBD1 or TRBD2 (5 bases each). CDR1 is SGHVS, CDR2 FQNEAQ, per germline. The CDR3 consists of 14 residues. V gave up 6 bases and J gave up 9 bases, with 18 bases separating them. The CDR3 is CASSKRDLPGEQFF. For the CDR3, the DNA is TGTGCCAGCAGTAAAAGGGACCTACCGGGTGAGCAGTTCTTC.

This clonotype has only a few counts. The chain has TRBV12-3 or TRBV12-4 and TRBJ1-3; weak D call: TRBD1 (5 bases). The CDR3 loop spans 13 amino acids. V lost 5 bases and J lost 8, with 13 bases in between. DNA of the CDR3: TGTGCCAGCAGTCCCCCTCAGGGCCACACCATATATTTT. Translated: CASSPPQGHTIYF.

This clonotype appeared a few times. The chain employs TRBV7-2 and TRBJ1-5, with 7 bases identical to TRBD1. CDR1 is SGHTA and CDR2 is FQGNSA in the germline V gene. V trimming: 1 base; J trimming: 5 bases; junction bases outside the gene matches: 5. The CDR3 length is 15 residues. For the CDR3, the DNA is TGTGCCAGCAGCTTAGGGGCAGGGGGTTATCAGCCCCAGCATTTT. Protein product: CASSLGAGGYQPQHF.

V and J are TRBV7-8 and TRBJ2-5; no reliable D call. The V and J ends lost 7 bases and 7 bases respectively, with 16 bases between them. Germline CDR1 is SGHVS and CDR2 is FQNEAQ. The CDR3 is 13 amino acids. The CDR3 DNA follows: TGTGCCAGCACCTTGGCGCCTGGCGGGACCCAGTACTTC. Amino acids: CASTLAPGGTQYF.

The V call is TRBV30, the J call TRBJ1-4; D gene unclear. Germline V gene sequence: CDR1 GTSNPN, CDR2 SVGIG (reference sequence). The CDR3 contains 14 residues. The germline V and J ends were trimmed by 1 base and 8 bases, with 14 bases remaining between them. The CDR3 DNA sequence: TGTGCCTGGAGTGCTGGGCAGTTTTACGAAAAACTGTTTTTT. Amino acid sequence: CAWSAGQFYEKLFF.

This rearrangement joins TRBV7-9 to TRBJ2-7, with 8 bases aligning to TRBD1. The junction had 7 bases not matched to a gene; V was cut back by 4 bases and J by 2 bases. The CDR3 totals 15 residues. The V gene's germline CDR1 is SEHNR and CDR2 FQNEAQ (reference sequence). CDR3 in DNA: TGTGCCAGCAGCTCCCGACAGGGGTTGCCCTACGAGCAGTACTTC. Protein: CASSSRQGLPYEQYF. Full variable domain (missing parts from reference TRBV7-9 and TRBJ2-7): DTGVSQNPRHKITKRGQNVTFRCDPISEHNRLYWYRQTLGQGPEFLTYFQNEAQLEKSRLLSDRFSAERPKGSFSTLEIQRTEQGDSAMYLCASSSRQGLPYEQYFGPGTRLTVT.

This chain connects TRBV28 to TRBJ1-3; D is ambiguous. This CDR3 has 13 amino acids. Trimming cost V 6 bases and J 5 bases, with 11 bases left between them. Germline V gives CDR1 MDHEN, CDR2 SYDVKM. CDR3 amino acids: CASRPESRNTIYF. The CDR3 nucleotides read TGTGCCAGCAGGCCGGAAAGTAGAAACACCATATATTTT.

In this sample, this clonotype turned up a few times. J is TRBJ2-1 and V is TRBV7-9, with D possibly being TRBD1 (6 bases). CDR1 is SEHNR, CDR2 FQNEAQ, per germline (reference sequence). The V end was cut by 5 bases, the J end by 4 bases, with 15 bases between. The CDR3 has 15 residues. CDR3: CASSRPGQTYNEQFF. DNA for the CDR3: TGTGCCAGCAGCCGCCCGGGACAAACTTACAATGAGCAGTTCTTC.

Turning to this clonotype: Germline and junction disagree at one end, which may indicate a read error. The chain uses TRBV28 and TRBJ2-7; D may be TRBD1 or TRBD2 (5 bases each). Looked up from germline, CDR1 is MDHEN and CDR2 is SYDVKM. The CDR3 runs 14 residues. The CDR3 bases are TGTGCCACCCTCAGGGACCTGAGCTCCTGCGAGCAGTACTTC. Residues: CATLRDLSSCEQYF.